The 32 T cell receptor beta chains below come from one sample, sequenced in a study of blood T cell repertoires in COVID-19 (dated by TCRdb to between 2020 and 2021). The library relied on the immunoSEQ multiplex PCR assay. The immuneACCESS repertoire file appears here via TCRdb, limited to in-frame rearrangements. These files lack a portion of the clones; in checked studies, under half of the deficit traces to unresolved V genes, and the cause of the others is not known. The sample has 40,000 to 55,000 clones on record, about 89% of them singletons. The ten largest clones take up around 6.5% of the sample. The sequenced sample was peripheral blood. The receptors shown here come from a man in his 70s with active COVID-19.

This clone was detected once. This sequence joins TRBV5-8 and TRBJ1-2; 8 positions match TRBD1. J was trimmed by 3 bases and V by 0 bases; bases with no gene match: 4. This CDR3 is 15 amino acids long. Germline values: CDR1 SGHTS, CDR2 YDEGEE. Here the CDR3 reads CASSLGQGPYYGYTF. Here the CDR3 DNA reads TGTGCCAGCAGCTTGGGACAGGGGCCTTACTATGGCTACACCTTC.

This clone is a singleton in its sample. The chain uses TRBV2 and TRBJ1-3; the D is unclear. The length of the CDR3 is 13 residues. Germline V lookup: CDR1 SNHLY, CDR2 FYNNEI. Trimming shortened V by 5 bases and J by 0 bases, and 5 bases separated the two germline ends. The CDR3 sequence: CASSPTSGNTIYF. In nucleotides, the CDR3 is TGTGCCAGCAGTCCTACCTCTGGAAACACCATATATTTT.

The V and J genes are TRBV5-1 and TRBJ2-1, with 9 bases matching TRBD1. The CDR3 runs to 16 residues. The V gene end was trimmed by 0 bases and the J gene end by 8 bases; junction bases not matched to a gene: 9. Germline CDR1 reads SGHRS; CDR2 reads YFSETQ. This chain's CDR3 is CASSLGGTGYLDEQFF. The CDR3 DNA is TGCGCCAGCAGCTTGGGTGGGACAGGGTATTTGGATGAGCAGTTCTTC.

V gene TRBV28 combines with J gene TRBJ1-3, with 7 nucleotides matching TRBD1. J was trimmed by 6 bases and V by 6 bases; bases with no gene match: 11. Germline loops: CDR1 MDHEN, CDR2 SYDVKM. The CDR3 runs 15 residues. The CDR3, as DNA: TGTGCCAGCAGCCCCCAGGACAGGTTGACAAACACCATATATTTT. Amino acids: CASSPQDRLTNTIYF.

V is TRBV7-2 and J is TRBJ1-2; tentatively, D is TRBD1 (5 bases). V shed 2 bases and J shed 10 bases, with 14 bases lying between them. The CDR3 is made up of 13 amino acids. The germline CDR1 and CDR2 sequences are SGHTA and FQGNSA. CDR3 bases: TGTGCCAGCAGCTTATGGGAGGGGATAGTCTACACCTTC. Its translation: CASSLWEGIVYTF.

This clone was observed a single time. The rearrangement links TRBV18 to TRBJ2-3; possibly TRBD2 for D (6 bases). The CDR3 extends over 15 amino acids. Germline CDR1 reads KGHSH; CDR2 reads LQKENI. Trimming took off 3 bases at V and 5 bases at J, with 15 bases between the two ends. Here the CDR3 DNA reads TGTGCCAGCTCACCCACCGGCGACGGGGGAGATACGCAGTATTTT. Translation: CASSPTGDGGDTQYF.

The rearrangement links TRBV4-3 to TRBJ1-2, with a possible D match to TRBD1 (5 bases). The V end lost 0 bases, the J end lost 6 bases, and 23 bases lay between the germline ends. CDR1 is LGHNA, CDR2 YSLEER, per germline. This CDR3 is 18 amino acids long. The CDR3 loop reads CASSQDSYSGGREDGYTF. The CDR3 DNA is TGCGCCAGCAGCCAAGACTCTTACTCCGGGGGGAGGGAGGATGGCTACACCTTC.

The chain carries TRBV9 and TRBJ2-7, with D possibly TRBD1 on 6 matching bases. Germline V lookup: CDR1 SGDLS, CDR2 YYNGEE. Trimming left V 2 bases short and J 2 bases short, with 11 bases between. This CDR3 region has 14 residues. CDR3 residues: CASSVSDSAYEQYF. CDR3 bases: TGTGCCAGCAGCGTTTCGGACAGCGCCTACGAGCAGTACTTC. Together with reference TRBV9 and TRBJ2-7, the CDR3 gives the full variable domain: DSGVTQTPKHLITATGQRVTLRCSPRSGDLSVYWYQQSLDQGLQFLIQYYNGEERAKGNILERFSAQQFPDLHSELNLSSLELGDSALYFCASSVSDSAYEQYFGPGTRLTVT.

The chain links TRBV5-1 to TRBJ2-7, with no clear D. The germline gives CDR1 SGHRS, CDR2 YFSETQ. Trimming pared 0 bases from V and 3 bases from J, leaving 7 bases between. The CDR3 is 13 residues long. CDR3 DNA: TGCGCCAGCAGCTTGGACCGACTCTACGAGCAGTACTTC. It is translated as CASSLDRLYEQYF.

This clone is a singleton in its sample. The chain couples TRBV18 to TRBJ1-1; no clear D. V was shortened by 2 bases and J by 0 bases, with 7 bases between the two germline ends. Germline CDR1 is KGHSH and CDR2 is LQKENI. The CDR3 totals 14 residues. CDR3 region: CASSPEQMNTEAFF. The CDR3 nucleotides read TGTGCCAGCTCACCAGAACAGATGAACACTGAAGCTTTCTTT.

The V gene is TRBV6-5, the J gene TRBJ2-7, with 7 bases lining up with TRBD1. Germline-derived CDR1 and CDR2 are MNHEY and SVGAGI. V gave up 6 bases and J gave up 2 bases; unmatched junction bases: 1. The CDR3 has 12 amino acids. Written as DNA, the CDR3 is TGTGCCAGCAGAAGGGGGCCCTACGAGCAGTACTTC. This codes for CASRRGPYEQYF.

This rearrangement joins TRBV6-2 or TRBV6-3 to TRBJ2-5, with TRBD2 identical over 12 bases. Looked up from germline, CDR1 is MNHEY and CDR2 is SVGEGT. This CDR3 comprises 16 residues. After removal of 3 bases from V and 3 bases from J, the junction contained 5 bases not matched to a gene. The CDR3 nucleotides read TGTGCCAGCAGTTATCGGCTAGCGGGGGGGAAAGAGACCCAGTACTTC. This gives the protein CASSYRLAGGKETQYF.

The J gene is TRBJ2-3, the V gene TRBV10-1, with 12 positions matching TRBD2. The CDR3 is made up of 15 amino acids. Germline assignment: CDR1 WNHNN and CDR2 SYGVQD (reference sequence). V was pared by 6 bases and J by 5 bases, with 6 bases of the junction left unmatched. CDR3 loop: CASSPGLAGKDTQYF. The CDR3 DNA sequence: TGCGCCAGCAGCCCCGGACTAGCGGGGAAAGATACGCAGTATTTT.

CDR3 in DNA: TGCGCCAGCAGCCAAGATTCAGGATACTCCTACGAGCAGTACTTC. Its translation is CASSQDSGYSYEQYF. This chain uses TRBV4-3 with TRBJ2-7, with D unresolved. CDR3 length: 15 residues. Germline CDR1 and CDR2: LGHNA and YSLEER. Trimming stripped 0 bases from V and 0 bases from J, with 9 bases between.

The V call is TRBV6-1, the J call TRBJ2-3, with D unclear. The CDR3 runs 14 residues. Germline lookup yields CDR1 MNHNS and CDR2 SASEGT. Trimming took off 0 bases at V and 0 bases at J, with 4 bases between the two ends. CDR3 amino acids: CASSEASSTDTQYF. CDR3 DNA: TGTGCCAGCAGTGAAGCATCTAGCACAGATACGCAGTATTTT.

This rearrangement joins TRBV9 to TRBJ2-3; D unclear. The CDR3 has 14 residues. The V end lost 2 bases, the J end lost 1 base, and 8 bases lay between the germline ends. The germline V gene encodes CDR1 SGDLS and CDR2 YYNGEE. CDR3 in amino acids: CASSVRSGTDTQYF. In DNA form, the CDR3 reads TGTGCCAGCAGCGTCCGTTCTGGCACAGATACGCAGTATTTT.

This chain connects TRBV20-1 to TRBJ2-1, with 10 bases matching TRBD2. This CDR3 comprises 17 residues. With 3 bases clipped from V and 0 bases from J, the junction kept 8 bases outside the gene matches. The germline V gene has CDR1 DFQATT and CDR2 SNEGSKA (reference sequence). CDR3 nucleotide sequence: TGCAGTGCTAGTTTAGCGGGGGGTCTCAGCTCCTACAATGAGCAGTTCTTC. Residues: CSASLAGGLSSYNEQFF.

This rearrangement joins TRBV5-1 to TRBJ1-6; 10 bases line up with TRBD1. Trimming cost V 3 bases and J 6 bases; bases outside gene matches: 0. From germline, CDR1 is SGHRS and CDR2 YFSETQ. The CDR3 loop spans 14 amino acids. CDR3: CASSWTGGNSPLHF. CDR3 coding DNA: TGCGCCAGCAGCTGGACAGGGGGTAATTCACCCCTCCACTTT.

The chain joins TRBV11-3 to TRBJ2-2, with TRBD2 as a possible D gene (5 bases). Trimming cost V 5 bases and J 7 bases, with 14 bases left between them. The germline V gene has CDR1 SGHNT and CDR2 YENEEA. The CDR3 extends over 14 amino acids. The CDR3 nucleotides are TGTGCCAGCAGCCTCTCAACCGGACTCGGGGAGCTGTTTTTT. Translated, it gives CASSLSTGLGELFF.

CDR3 coding DNA: TGTGCCAGCAGCCTAAAAGGGACAGGGGTCCCCTACGAGCAGTACTTC. Protein sequence: CASSLKGTGVPYEQYF. V is TRBV7-2 and J is TRBJ2-7; 10 bases map to TRBD1. After removal of 5 bases from V and 2 bases from J, the junction contained 9 bases not matched to a gene. CDR1 and CDR2 (germline): SGHTA, FQGNSA. This CDR3 has 16 residues.

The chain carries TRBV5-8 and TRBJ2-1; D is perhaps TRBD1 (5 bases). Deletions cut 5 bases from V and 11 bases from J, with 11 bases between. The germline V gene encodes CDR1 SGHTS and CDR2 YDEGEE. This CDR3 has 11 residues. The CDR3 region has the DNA TGTGCCAGCAGTATTGACAGCCAGCAGTTCTTC. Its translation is CASSIDSQQFF.

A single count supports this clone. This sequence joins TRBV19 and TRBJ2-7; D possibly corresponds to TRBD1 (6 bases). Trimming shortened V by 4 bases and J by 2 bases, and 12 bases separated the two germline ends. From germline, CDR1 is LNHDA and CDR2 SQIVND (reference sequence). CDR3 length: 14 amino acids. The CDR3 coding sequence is TGTGCCAGTAGTACCCTAGACAGGCCCTACGAGCAGTACTTC. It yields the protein CASSTLDRPYEQYF.

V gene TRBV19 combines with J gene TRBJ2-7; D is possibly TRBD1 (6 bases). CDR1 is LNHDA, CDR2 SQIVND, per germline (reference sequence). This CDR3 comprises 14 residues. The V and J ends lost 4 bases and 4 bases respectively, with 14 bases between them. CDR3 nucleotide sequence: TGTGCCAGTAGTAGCCAGGGGAATCGATACGAGCAGTACTTC. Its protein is CASSSQGNRYEQYF.

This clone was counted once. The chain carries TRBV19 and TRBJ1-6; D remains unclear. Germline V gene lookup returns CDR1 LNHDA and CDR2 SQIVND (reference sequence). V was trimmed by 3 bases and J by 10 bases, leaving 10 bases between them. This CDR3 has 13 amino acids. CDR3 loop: CASSIVMASPLHF. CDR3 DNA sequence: TGTGCCAGTAGTATCGTCATGGCCTCACCCCTCCACTTT. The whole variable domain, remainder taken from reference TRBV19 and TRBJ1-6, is DGGITQSPKYLFRKEGQNVTLSCEQNLNHDAMYWYRQDPGQGLRLIYYSQIVNDFQKGDIAEGYSVSREKKESFPLTVTSAQKNPTAFYLCASSIVMASPLHFGNGTRLTVT.

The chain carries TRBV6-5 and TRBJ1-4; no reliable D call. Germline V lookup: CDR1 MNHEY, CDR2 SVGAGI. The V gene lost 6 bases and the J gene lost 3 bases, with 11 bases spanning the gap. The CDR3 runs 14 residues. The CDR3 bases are TGTGCCAGCAGCTTACGGGGTTCTAATGAAAAACTGTTTTTT. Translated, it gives CASSLRGSNEKLFF.

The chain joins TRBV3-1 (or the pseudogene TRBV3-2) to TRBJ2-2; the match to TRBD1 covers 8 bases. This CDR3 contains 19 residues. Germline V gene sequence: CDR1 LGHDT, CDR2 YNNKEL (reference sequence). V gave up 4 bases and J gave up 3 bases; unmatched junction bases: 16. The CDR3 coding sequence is TGTGCCAGCAGCCTAAGAAGCCCTGGTTCACAGGGGGACACCGGGGAGCTGTTTTTT. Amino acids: CASSLRSPGSQGDTGELFF.

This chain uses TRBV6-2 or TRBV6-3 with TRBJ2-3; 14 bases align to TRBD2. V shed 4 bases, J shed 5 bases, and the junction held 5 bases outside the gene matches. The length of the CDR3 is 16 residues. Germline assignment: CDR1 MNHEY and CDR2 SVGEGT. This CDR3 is CASSLTSGGAQDTQYF. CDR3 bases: TGTGCCAGCAGTTTGACTAGCGGGGGGGCACAAGATACGCAGTATTTT.

The CDR3 nucleotides are TGTGCCAGCAGCCAAGGTGGGGGCAGACTGGGGACCTACAATGAGCAGTTCTTC. It translates to CASSQGGGRLGTYNEQFF. V gene TRBV4-2 combines with J gene TRBJ2-1; a weak D match, TRBD1 (6 bases). Germline-derived CDR1 and CDR2 are LGHNA and YNFKEQ. There are 18 residues in the CDR3. The V and J ends lost 1 base and 2 bases respectively, with 18 bases between them.

CDR3 nucleotides: TGTGCCAGCAGTTTAGACAGCTATGGCTACACCTTC. Translating gives CASSLDSYGYTF. This sequence joins TRBV6-6 and TRBJ1-2; D perhaps matches TRBD1 (5 bases). CDR3 size: 12 residues. V gave up 4 bases and J gave up 4 bases, with 7 bases separating them. In germline, CDR1 is MNHNY, CDR2 SVGAGI (reference sequence).

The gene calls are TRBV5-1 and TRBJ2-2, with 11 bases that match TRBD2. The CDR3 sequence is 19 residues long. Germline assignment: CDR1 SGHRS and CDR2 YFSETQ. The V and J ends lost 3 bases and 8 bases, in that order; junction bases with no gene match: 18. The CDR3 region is CASSSSLTSGATLGGELFF. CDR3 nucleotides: TGCGCCAGCAGCTCCTCCCTGACTAGCGGGGCGACCTTGGGGGGGGAGCTGTTTTTT.

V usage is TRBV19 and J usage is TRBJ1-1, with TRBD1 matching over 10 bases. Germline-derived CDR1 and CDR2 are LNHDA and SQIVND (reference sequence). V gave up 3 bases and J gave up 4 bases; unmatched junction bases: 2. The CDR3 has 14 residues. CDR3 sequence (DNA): TGTGCCAGTAGTATTGGACAGGGGGTCACTGAAGCTTTCTTT. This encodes CASSIGQGVTEAFF.

Here the CDR3 DNA reads TGTGCCAGCCGAACAGGTTATAATTCACCCCTCCACTTT. This gives the protein CASRTGYNSPLHF. The chain is built from TRBV2 and TRBJ1-6; a weak D match, TRBD1 (5 bases). Trimming left V 8 bases short and J 4 bases short, with 9 bases between. The CDR3 extends over 13 amino acids. CDR1 and CDR2 from the germline V gene are SNHLY and FYNNEI.